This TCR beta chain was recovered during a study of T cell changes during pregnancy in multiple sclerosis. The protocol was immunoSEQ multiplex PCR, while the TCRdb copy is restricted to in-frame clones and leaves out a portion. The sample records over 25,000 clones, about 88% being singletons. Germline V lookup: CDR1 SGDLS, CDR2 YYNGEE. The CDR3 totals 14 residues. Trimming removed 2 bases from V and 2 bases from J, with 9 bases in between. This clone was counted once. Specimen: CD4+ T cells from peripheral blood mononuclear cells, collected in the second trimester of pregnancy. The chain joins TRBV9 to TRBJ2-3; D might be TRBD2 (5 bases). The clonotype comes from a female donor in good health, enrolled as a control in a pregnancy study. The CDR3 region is CASSVERHTDTQYF. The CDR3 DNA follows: TGTGCCAGCAGCGTTGAGCGGCACACAGATACGCAGTATTTT.